This TCR beta chain derives from a study of T cells in Graves' hyperthyroidism and ophthalmopathy. Study details: Peripheral blood was drawn at first diagnosis, prior to all treatment. The study's findings and limits: Blood also carried most thyroid clonotypes expanded above 0.001. Stable hyperthyroidism and ophthalmopathy were separated using 13 V-J signatures.

A note on this clonotype: As yet, its antigen is unknown.

TCR beta CDR3 regions were amplified from RNA transcripts. First-round RT-PCR with HTBI primers amplified the TCR CDR3 region. TCRdb re-analysed the multiplex PCR reads in MiXCR, keeping a single row per CDR3 protein. The sample includes about 700,000 distinct CDR3 sequences, 13% to 15% seen only once; the top ten take around 9.6%. Uncontrolled infections, other autoimmune diseases, pregnancy or lactation led to exclusion of patients. Source material: blood. This TCR was sampled from a woman aged 18-29 years with Graves' hyperthyroidism.

CDR3 loop: CASSQLGAGEETQYF. CDR3 DNA sequence: TGTGCCAGCAGCCAACTAGGAGCGGGAGAAGAGACCCAGTACTTC. This rearrangement joins TRBV3-1 to TRBJ2-5; 8 bases align to TRBD2. V was pared by 2 bases and J by 3 bases, with 5 bases of the junction left unmatched. Germline values: CDR1 LGHDT, CDR2 YNNKEL (reference sequence). This CDR3 comprises 15 residues.